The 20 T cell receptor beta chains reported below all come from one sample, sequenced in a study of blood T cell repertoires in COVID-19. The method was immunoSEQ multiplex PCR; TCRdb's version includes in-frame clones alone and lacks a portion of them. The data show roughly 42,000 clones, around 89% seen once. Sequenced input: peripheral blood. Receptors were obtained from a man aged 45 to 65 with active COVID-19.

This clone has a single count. CDR3: CASSPDFNSNQPQHF. The CDR3 DNA sequence: TGTGCCAGCAGCCCTGACTTCAATAGCAATCAGCCCCAGCATTTT. The chain couples TRBV7-2 to TRBJ1-5; no firm D call. This CDR3 is built from 15 residues. Germline V lookup: CDR1 SGHTA, CDR2 FQGNSA. Trimming left V 5 bases short and J 0 bases short, with 11 bases between.

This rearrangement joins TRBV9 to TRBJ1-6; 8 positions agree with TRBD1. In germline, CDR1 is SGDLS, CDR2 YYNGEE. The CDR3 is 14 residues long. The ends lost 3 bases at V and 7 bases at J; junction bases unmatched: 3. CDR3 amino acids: CASSARTGNSPLHF. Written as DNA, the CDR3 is TGTGCCAGCAGCGCTCGGACAGGGAATTCACCCCTCCACTTT.

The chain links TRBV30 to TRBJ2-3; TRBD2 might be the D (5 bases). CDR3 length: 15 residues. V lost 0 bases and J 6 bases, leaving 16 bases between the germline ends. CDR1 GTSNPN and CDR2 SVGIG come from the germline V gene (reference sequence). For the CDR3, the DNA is TGTGCCTGGAGTGTGGACTGGGGTTTTGGGGATACGCAGTATTTT. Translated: CAWSVDWGFGDTQYF.

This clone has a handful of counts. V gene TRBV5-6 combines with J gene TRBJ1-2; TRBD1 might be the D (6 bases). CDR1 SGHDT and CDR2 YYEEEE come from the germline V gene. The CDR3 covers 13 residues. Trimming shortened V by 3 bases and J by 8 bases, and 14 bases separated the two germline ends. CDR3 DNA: TGTGCCAGCAGCTGGGGGCCGGGACCGGGCTACACCTTC. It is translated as CASSWGPGPGYTF.

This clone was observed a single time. DNA for the CDR3: TGCGCCAGCAGCCAAGGATCCGACAGGGACACCGGGGAGCTGTTTTTT. Amino acids: CASSQGSDRDTGELFF. The chain uses TRBV4-1 and TRBJ2-2; 7 nucleotides agree with TRBD1. In germline, CDR1 is MGHRA, CDR2 YSYEKL. Unmatched junction bases numbered 5, after V lost 1 base and J lost 3 bases. This CDR3 has 16 amino acids.

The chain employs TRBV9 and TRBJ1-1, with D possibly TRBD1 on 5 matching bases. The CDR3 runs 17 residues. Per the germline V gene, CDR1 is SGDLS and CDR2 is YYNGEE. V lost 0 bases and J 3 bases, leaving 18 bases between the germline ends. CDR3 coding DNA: TGTGCCAGCAGCGTAGGGGGCGCTGTTGGCCGGGACACTGAAGCTTTCTTT. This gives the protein CASSVGGAVGRDTEAFF.

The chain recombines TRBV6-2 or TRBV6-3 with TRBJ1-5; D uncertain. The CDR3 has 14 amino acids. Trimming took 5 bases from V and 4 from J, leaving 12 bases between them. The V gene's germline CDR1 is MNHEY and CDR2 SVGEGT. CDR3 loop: CASSGSGWNQPQHF. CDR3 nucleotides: TGTGCCAGCAGTGGATCGGGGTGGAATCAGCCCCAGCATTTT.

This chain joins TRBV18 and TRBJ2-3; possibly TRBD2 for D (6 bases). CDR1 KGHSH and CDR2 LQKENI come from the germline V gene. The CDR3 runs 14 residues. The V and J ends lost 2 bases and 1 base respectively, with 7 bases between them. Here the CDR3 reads CASSPSSGTDTQYF. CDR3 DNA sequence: TGTGCCAGCTCACCATCTAGCGGCACAGATACGCAGTATTTT.

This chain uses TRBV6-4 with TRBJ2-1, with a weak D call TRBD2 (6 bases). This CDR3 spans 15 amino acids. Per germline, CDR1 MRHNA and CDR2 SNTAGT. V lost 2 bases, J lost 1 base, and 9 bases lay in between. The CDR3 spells CASSDHGGSYNEQFF. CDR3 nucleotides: TGTGCCAGCAGTGACCACGGGGGTTCCTACAATGAGCAGTTCTTC.

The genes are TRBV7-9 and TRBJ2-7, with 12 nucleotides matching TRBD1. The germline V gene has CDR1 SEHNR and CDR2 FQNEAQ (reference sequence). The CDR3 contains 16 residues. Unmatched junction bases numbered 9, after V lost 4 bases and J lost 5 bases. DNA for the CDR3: TGTGCCAGCAGCTCTGGGACAGGGGGCAATTCGGACGAGCAGTACTTC. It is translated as CASSSGTGGNSDEQYF.

The CDR3 sequence: CASSQDLTGGGGKNIQYF. The CDR3 DNA sequence: TGCGCCAGCAGCCAAGATCTCACAGGGGGCGGGGGCAAAAACATTCAGTACTTC. The J gene is TRBJ2-4, the V gene TRBV4-3, with 9 nucleotides matching TRBD1. Germline-derived CDR1 and CDR2 are LGHNA and YSLEER. The trim removed 0 bases at V and 3 bases at J, leaving 9 bases unmatched. There are 18 residues in the CDR3.

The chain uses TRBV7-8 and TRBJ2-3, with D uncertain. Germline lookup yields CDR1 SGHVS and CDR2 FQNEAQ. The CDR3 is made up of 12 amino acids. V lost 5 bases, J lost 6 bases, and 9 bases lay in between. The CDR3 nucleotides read TGTGCCAGCAGCCCCTCCCAGGATACGCAGTATTTT. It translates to CASSPSQDTQYF.

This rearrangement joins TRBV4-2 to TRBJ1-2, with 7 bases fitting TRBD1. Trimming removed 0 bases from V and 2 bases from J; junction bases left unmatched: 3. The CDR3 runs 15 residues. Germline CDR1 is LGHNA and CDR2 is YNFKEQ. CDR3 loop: CASSQESQGNYGYTF. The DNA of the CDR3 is TGTGCCAGCAGCCAAGAGTCACAGGGGAACTATGGCTACACCTTC.

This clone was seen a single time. The CDR3 protein is CASSSGLQPQHF. DNA for the CDR3: TGTGCCAGCAGCTCGGGACTTCAGCCCCAGCATTTT. This sequence joins TRBV7-9 and TRBJ1-5; tentative D call: TRBD1 (5 bases). This CDR3 spans 12 amino acids. Trimming removed 4 bases at V and 6 bases at J, with 7 bases between. Germline V lookup: CDR1 SEHNR, CDR2 FQNEAQ (reference sequence).

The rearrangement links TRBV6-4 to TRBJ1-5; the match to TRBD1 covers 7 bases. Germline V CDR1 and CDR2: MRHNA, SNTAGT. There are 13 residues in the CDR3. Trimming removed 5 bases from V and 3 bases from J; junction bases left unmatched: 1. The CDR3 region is CASSTGDNQPQHF. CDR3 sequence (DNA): TGTGCCAGCAGTACAGGGGACAATCAGCCCCAGCATTTT.

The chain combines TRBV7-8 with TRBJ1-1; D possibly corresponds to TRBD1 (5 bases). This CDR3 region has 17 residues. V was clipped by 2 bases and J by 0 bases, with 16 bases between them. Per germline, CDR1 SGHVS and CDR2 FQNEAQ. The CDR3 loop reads CASSLLKGASVNTEAFF. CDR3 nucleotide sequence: TGTGCCAGCAGCTTACTTAAAGGGGCGAGCGTGAACACTGAAGCTTTCTTT.

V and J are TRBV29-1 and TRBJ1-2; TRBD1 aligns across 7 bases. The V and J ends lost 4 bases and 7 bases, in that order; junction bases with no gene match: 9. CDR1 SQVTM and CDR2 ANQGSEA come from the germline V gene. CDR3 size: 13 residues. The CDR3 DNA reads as TGCAGCGTTGGGGCCGGGACAGTGGGTGGCTACACCTTC. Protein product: CSVGAGTVGGYTF. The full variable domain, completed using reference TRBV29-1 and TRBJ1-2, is SAVISQKPSRDICQRGTSLTIQCQVDSQVTMMFWYRQQPGQSLTLIATANQGSEATYESGFVIDKFPISRPNLTFSTLTVSNMSPEDSSIYLCSVGAGTVGGYTFGSGTRLTVV.

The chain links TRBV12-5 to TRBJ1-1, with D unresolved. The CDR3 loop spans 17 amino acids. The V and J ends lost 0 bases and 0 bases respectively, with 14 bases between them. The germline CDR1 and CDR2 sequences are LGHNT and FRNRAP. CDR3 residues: CASGLVRAGFMNTEAFF. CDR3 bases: TGTGCTAGTGGTTTGGTAAGGGCGGGTTTCATGAACACTGAAGCTTTCTTT. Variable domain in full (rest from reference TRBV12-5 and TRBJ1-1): DARVTQTPRHKVTEMGQEVTMRCQPILGHNTVFWYRQTMMQGLELLAYFRNRAPLDDSGMPKDRFSAEMPDATLATLKIQPSEPRDSAVYFCASGLVRAGFMNTEAFFGQGTRLTVV.

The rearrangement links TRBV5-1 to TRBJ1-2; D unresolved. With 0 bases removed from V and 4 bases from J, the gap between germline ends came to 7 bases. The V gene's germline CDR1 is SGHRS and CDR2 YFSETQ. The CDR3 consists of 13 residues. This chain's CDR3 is CASSLGRLYGYTF. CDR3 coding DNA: TGCGCCAGCAGCTTGGGGAGACTCTATGGCTACACCTTC. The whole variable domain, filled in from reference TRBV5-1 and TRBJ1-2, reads KAGVTQTPRYLIKTRGQQVTLSCSPISGHRSVSWYQQTPGQGLQFLFEYFSETQRNKGNFPGRFSGRQFSNSRSEMNVSTLELGDSALYLCASSLGRLYGYTFGSGTRLTVV.

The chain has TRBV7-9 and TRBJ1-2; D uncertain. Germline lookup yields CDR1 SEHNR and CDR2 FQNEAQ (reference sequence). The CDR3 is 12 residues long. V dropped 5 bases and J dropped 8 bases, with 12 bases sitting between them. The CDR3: CASSRTENGYTF. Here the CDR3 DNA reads TGTGCCAGCAGCCGTACTGAAAACGGCTACACCTTC.